This T cell receptor (beta chain) was retrieved from a study of a mutant IDH1 vaccine in newly diagnosed glioma. Sequenced by immunoSEQ multiplex PCR; TCRdb stores in-frame clones only, minus some. Among roughly 99,000 clones listed, about 90% were seen once. V dropped 3 bases and J dropped 2; count of bases not matched to a gene: 2. CDR1 is SGHVS, CDR2 FQNEAQ, per germline. This CDR3 has 14 residues. Noted time point: baseline, week 1 (first vaccination visit). Treatment in this sample: pre-vaccination baseline after standard-of-care therapy. Sample: PBMCs, taken from a glioma patient treated with radiotherapy, temozolomide or both. This chain links TRBV7-8 with TRBJ2-3; 7 nucleotides align to TRBD2. The TCR comes from a woman between 50 and 59 years old with glioma. In DNA, the CDR3 is TGTGCCAGCAGCTTGGGACTACCCACAGATACGCAGTATTTT. Translation gives CASSLGLPTDTQYF.